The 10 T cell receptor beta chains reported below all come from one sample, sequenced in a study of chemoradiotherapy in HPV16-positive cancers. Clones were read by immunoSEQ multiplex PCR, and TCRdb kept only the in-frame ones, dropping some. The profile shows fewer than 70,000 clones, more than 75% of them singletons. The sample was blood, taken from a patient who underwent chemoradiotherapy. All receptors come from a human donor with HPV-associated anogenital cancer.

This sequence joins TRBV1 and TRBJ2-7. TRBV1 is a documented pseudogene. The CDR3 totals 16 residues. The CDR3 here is CTSSQSNAGYTREQYF. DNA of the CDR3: TGCACCAGCAGCCAATCAAACGCCGGATACACTCGGGAGCAGTACTTC.

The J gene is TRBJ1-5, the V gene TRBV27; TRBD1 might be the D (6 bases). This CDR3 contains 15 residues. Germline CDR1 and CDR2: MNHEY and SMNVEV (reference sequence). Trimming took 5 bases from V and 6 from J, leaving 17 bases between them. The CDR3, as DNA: TGTGCCAGCAGTCACAACCCGGGGGCCGGTCAGCCCCAGCATTTT. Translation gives CASSHNPGAGQPQHF.

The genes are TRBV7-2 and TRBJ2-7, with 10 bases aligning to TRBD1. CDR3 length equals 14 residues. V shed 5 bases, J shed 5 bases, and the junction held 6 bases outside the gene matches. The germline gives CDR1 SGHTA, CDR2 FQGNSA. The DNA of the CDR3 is TGTGCCAGCAGCACGACAGGGGGCGCCAACGAGCAGTACTTC. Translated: CASSTTGGANEQYF.

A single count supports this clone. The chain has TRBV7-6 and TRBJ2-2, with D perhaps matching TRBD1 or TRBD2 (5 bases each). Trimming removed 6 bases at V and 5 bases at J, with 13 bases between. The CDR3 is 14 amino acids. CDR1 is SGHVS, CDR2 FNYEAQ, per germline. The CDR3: CASSPSGQTGELFF. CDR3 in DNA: TGTGCCAGCAGTCCTTCGGGGCAAACCGGGGAGCTGTTTTTT.

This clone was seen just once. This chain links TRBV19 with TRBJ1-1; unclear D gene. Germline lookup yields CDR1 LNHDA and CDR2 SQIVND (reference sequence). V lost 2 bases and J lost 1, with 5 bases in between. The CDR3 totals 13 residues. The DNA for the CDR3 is TGTGCCAGTAGTATAAAGACGAACACTGAAGCTTTCTTT. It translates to CASSIKTNTEAFF.

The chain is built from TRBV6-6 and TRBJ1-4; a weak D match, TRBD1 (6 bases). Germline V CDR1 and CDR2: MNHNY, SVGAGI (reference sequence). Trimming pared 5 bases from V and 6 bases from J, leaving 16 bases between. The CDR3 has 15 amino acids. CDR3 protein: CASSLLGGGDEKLFF. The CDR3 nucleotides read TGTGCCAGCAGTCTCCTCGGGGGCGGGGATGAAAAACTGTTTTTT.

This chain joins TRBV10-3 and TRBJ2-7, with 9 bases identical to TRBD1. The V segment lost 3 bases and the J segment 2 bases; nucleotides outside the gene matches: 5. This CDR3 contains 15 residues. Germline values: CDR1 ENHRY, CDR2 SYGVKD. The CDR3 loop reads CAISERTGATYEQYF. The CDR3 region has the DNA TGTGCCATCAGTGAAAGGACAGGGGCCACCTACGAGCAGTACTTC.

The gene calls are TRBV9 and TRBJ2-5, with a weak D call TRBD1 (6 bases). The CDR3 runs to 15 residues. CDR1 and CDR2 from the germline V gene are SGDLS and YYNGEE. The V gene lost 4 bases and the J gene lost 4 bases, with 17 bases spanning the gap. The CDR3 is CASSFGGISAETQYF. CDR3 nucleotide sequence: TGTGCCAGCAGCTTTGGGGGCATATCAGCAGAGACCCAGTACTTC.

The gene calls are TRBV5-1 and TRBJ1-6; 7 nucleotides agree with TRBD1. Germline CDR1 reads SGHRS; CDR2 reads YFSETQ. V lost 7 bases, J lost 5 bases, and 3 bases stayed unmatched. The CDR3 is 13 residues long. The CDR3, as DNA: TGCGCCAGCCGGGACAGAGATAATTCACCCCTCCACTTT. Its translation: CASRDRDNSPLHF.

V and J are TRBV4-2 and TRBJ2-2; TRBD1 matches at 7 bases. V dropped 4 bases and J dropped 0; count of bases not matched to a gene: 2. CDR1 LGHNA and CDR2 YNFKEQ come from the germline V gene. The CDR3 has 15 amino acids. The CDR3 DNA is TGTGCCAGCAGCCCAGGACAGGCGAACACCGGGGAGCTGTTTTTT. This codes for CASSPGQANTGELFF.